The source of this T cell receptor beta chain is a study of shared clonotypes between healthy human individuals. Study-wide findings and caveats: Naive CD4 clonotypes were shared across a handful of donors at about 5.3%. Depth of sequencing was expected to influence donor clonotype sharing. Larger estimated richness was generally recorded for naive subsets relative to memory subsets.

Germline V gene data show CDR1 as MGHDK and CDR2 as SYGVNS. V shed 6 bases and J shed 0 bases, with 7 bases lying between them. The CDR3 has 13 amino acids. Sequencing used immunoSEQ multiplex PCR; TCRdb keeps in-frame clones, though not all of them. Among roughly 1 million clones listed, about 80% were seen once. This clone came up once. Its antigen is not known. CD4+ cells underwent separation, giving CD45RA+ naive and CD45RA-negative memory subsets. The chain uses TRBV25-1 and TRBJ2-3, with D possibly TRBD1 on 5 matching bases. The sample comprised memory CD4+ T cells from PBMCs. This sample's subset: CD45RA-negative fraction. This clonotype was obtained from a man younger than 35 in good health. Some clones in this sample may be carry-over from other donors' samples. The CDR3 nucleotides read TGTGCCAGCAGACAGGTTAGCACAGATACGCAGTATTTT. As protein: CASRQVSTDTQYF.